The 8 T cell receptor beta chains in this list originate from one sample, sequenced in a study of T-cell reconstitution after alpha-beta-depleted transplantation in children. Unique molecular identifiers tagged the TCRbeta library. TCRdb recomputed calls from the PCR reads with MiXCR, one row per CDR3 protein. The sample carries around 64,000 distinct CDR3 sequences, around 9.9% recorded once. The source material was PBMCs, sampled before TCRalphabeta/CD19-depleted stem cell transplant. These receptors all come from a boy aged 10-17 years with acute myeloid leukemia, due to receive a stem cell transplant.

In its sample, this clonotype was seen many times. The chain carries TRBV29-1 and TRBJ2-2, with 8 bases fitting TRBD1. CDR1 and CDR2 (germline): SQVTM, ANQGSEA. There are 14 residues in the CDR3. V was pared by 7 bases and J by 2 bases, with 6 bases of the junction left unmatched. Here the CDR3 reads CSASDRVNTGELFF. The CDR3 coding sequence is TGCAGCGCTTCGGACAGGGTAAACACCGGGGAGCTGTTTTTT.

This clonotype has at least ten counts. The chain uses TRBV12-3 or TRBV12-4 and TRBJ2-3, with D maybe TRBD2 (5 bases). CDR3 size: 15 residues. Trimming pared 6 bases from V and 0 bases from J, leaving 13 bases between. CDR3 sequence: CASSRLALSTDTQYF. The CDR3 DNA follows: TGTGCCAGCAGCCGGCTAGCCCTTAGCACAGATACGCAGTATTTT.

This clonotype has a handful of counts. The rearrangement uses TRBV6-1 and TRBJ2-3; maybe TRBD2 (6 bases). The CDR3 covers 16 residues. V was clipped by 5 bases and J by 2 bases, with 17 bases between them. The germline V gene has CDR1 MNHNS and CDR2 SASEGT. The CDR3 region is CASSPRPGGPTDTQYF. The CDR3 DNA is TGTGCCAGCAGTCCACGACCCGGAGGGCCCACAGATACGCAGTATTTT.

The sample holds many counts of this clonotype. No DNA is shown, since the ends of the CDR3 on it are uncertain; the CDR3 is the one TCRdb lists. This chain uses TRBV12-3 or TRBV12-4 with TRBJ1-4. The CDR3 region is 12 residues in length, termini included. This chain's CDR3 is CASSLPSGTVFW.

The chain uses TRBV20-1 and TRBJ2-7; TRBD2 is a possible D gene (7 bases). V lost 3 bases, J lost 4 bases, and 13 bases lay in between. There are 13 residues in the CDR3. Germline CDR1 is DFQATT and CDR2 is SNEGSKA (reference sequence). The chain's CDR3 is CSAREGGGYEQYV. Written as DNA, the CDR3 is TGCAGTGCTAGGGAGGGGGGGGGTTACGAGCAGTACGTC.

The chain links TRBV7-8 to TRBJ2-3; D gene ambiguous. This CDR3 has 15 residues. CDR1 and CDR2 (germline): SGHVS, FQNEAQ. V dropped 0 bases and J dropped 5 bases, with 12 bases sitting between them. CDR3 region: CASSLATLLGDTQYF. The CDR3 DNA follows: TGTGCCAGCAGCTTAGCAACCCTTCTGGGAGATACGCAGTATTTT.

This clonotype appeared a few times. This chain links TRBV7-3 with TRBJ2-3, with 8 nucleotides matching TRBD1. With V trimmed by 6 bases and J by 1 base, 6 bases remained unmatched. CDR1 SGHTA and CDR2 FQGTGA come from the germline V gene. The CDR3 has 15 residues. The CDR3 loop reads CASRAGGLGTDTQYF. In DNA, the CDR3 is TGTGCCAGCAGAGCAGGGGGCTTGGGCACAGATACGCAGTATTTT.

This clonotype was seen a handful of times. The chain recombines TRBV6-1 with TRBJ1-2; 8 bases are shared with TRBD1. Germline-derived CDR1 and CDR2 are MNHNS and SASEGT. CDR3 length: 14 amino acids. The junction had 11 bases not matched to a gene; V was cut back by 6 bases and J by 8 bases. CDR3 residues: CASSPRGQGRGYTF. CDR3 coding DNA: TGTGCCAGCAGCCCCAGGGGGCAGGGTAGAGGCTACACCTTC.